These 5 T cell receptor beta chains came from one sample sequenced in a study of shared clonotypes between healthy human individuals. TCRdb's copy holds only in-frame clones and misses some; the assay was immunoSEQ multiplex PCR. The data show more than 1.2 million clones, around 98.5% seen once. What was sequenced was naive CD4+ T cells sorted from blood. Noted subset: CD45RA+ positively selected. These receptors were collected from a young man in good health.

This sequence joins TRBV2 and TRBJ2-1; TRBD2 might be the D (6 bases). This CDR3 is 15 amino acids long. Germline values: CDR1 SNHLY, CDR2 FYNNEI. The ends were cut back, 5 bases at V and 10 bases at J, with 21 bases in the middle. The CDR3 DNA reads TGTGCCAGCAGTCGAACAGGTACTAGCTCGCCGGAGCAGTTCTTC. It codes for CASSRTGTSSPEQFF.

The gene calls are TRBV5-4 and TRBJ2-7; the match to TRBD2 covers 9 bases. Germline V CDR1 and CDR2: SGHNT, YYREEE (reference sequence). There are 16 residues in the CDR3. Trimming at V came to 3 bases and at J to 2 bases, leaving 9 bases not matched to a gene. The CDR3 sequence: CASSSGGASGAYEQYF. The CDR3 nucleotides are TGTGCCAGCAGCTCCGGTGGGGCTAGCGGGGCCTACGAGCAGTACTTC.

The V and J genes are TRBV7-3 and TRBJ2-1; D possibly corresponds to TRBD1 (5 bases). The CDR3 length is 14 residues. Germline-derived CDR1 and CDR2 are SGHTA and FQGTGA. Between the trimmed V and J ends, which lost 6 bases and 5 bases, there was a span of 14 bases. CDR3 sequence (DNA): TGTGCCAGCAGTTCCGACTGGGGCGACAATGAGCAGTTCTTC. This gives the protein CASSSDWGDNEQFF.

V gene TRBV15 combines with J gene TRBJ2-1, with D tentatively TRBD1 or TRBD2 (7 bases each). The CDR3 is 17 residues long. Trimming took off 1 base at V and 2 bases at J, with 15 bases between the two ends. The V gene's germline CDR1 is LNHNV and CDR2 YYDKDF (reference sequence). The CDR3 DNA sequence: TGTGCCACCAGCAGAGGAGGGGGCGGGAGCACCTACAATGAGCAGTTCTTC. This sequence encodes CATSRGGGGSTYNEQFF.

Remarks on this clone: In the same sample, other DNA sequences code for this CDR3. The gene calls are TRBV2 and TRBJ1-4; tentative D call: TRBD1 (5 bases). Germline V CDR1 and CDR2: SNHLY, FYNNEI. CDR3 length: 13 amino acids. Between the trimmed V and J ends, which lost 4 bases and 3 bases, there was a span of 6 bases. CDR3 DNA: TGTGCCAGCAGTGGGGGGTCTAATGAAAAACTGTTTTTT. It is translated as CASSGGSNEKLFF.